What follows is one TCR beta chain and its context. In its sample, this clone was seen once. The clone's antigen remains unknown. Per-base quality was not reported, and no clone a single base away is much larger than it. The immunoSEQ Assay, a bias-controlled multiplex PCR, was used to amplify TCRbeta CDR3 regions from genomic DNA. As for the authors' bioinformatics: Nucleated cell counts per sample were estimated from amplification of reference gene primers within the assay. Sequence reads were collapsed and filtered to measure the absolute abundance of every unique TCRbeta CDR3 rearrangement. Productive Simpson clonality was computed per sample as the square root of Simpson's diversity index over productive rearrangements. TCRdb holds this immuneACCESS table with in-frame rearrangements only. Some clones are missing; in checked studies, unresolved V genes explain under half, and the rest has no known cause. V and J calls and clone size come straight from that table; D and trimming were deduced from the DNA. This sample gives 30,000 to 40,000 clones in total; about 93% of them show up just once. The ten largest account for around 5.2% of the sample.

The sample is drawn from a study of blood T cell repertoires in COVID-19 (dated by TCRdb to the early 2020s). At the level of the whole study: Samples from collaborators originated in the United States, Italy and Spain and spanned both the acute and convalescent phases of COVID-19. The prospective study material was composed of cDNA or gDNA derived from T cells, B-cell-depleted T cells, or PBMCs. The dataset comprised deeply sampled blood TCRbeta repertoires from subjects exposed to, actively infected with, or recovered from COVID-19. The repertoires were released in a freely available public database meant as a resource for research on the immune response to SARS-CoV-2. Samples were obtained from the ongoing ImmuneRACE study (first 160 participants) and from roughly 1,300 subjects provided by 6 global collaborators. Nearly every sample came with metadata listing a de-identified subject ID, COVID-19 status, age in years and sex. HLA class I and class II types, where available, came from metadata supplied by the sample provider rather than from assay-based typing.

What the authors observed across the whole study: The amount of clinical and demographic metadata varied by source and participant and was provided uncurated.

The CDR3 goes from the cysteine to the phenylalanine over 11 residues. The DNA shown is the 33-base CDR3, in frame from base 1. V drops 5 bases and J drops 5 bases, leaving 3 bases in between. The germline V gene (reference sequence) sets CDR1 to MNHNY and CDR2 to SVGAGI. Whole blood was collected in K2EDTA tubes by collaborating institutions according to the institutions' own protocols. For TCRbeta analysis, collaborators shipped samples as frozen whole blood, isolated PBMCs, or DNA extracted from either of those sample types. This TCR was sampled from a human donor in a cohort sampled during active COVID-19. Sequencing was performed on peripheral blood. The rearrangement combines TRBV6-6 with TRBJ2-2, with the D gene too uncertain to name. The nucleotide sequence is TGTGCCAGCAGTCCTACCGGGGAGCTGTTTTTT. It specifies CASSPTGELFF.